The 30 T cell receptor beta chains below all came from one sample that was sequenced in a study of cytomegalovirus exposure and HLA in healthy donors. Researchers ran the PCR with 60 Vbeta and 13 Jbeta primers. Sequencing was performed with immunoSEQ multiplex PCR; in TCRdb, only in-frame clones are kept and a portion is missing. This table holds around 120,000 clones, 79% found once. The sample was PBMCs. The receptors derive from a young man in good health and CMV-seronegative.

This chain connects TRBV29-1 to TRBJ2-1; 10 bases are shared with TRBD2. V shed 6 bases, J shed 0 bases, and the junction held 8 bases outside the gene matches. The germline V gene has CDR1 SQVTM and CDR2 ANQGSEA. The CDR3 has 16 amino acids. CDR3 loop: CSVAGLADSSYNEQFF. In nucleotides, the CDR3 is TGCAGCGTCGCTGGACTAGCGGATAGCTCCTACAATGAGCAGTTCTTC.

The chain recombines TRBV6-4 with TRBJ2-1; tentatively, D is TRBD2 (5 bases). CDR3 length: 14 residues. The germline gives CDR1 MRHNA, CDR2 SNTAGT. V shed 6 bases and J shed 9 bases, with 18 bases lying between them. The CDR3 sequence: CASRRTDSSREQFF. DNA for the CDR3: TGTGCCAGCAGACGAACGGACTCTTCCCGTGAGCAGTTCTTC.

The chain's CDR3 is CASRDRVNTEAFF. DNA for the CDR3: TGTGCCAGCAGGGACAGGGTGAACACTGAAGCTTTCTTT. The chain carries TRBV2 and TRBJ1-1; 8 bases are a match to TRBD1. Germline CDR1 is SNHLY and CDR2 is FYNNEI. V dropped 6 bases and J dropped 0; count of bases not matched to a gene: 0. CDR3 size: 13 residues.

This chain links TRBV18 with TRBJ2-7, with D possibly matching TRBD2 (5 bases). The CDR3 loop spans 17 amino acids. CDR1 and CDR2 (germline): KGHSH, LQKENI. Trimming left V 2 bases short and J 2 bases short, with 19 bases between. This chain's CDR3 is CASSPFAGRDLTYEQYV. In DNA, the CDR3 is TGTGCCAGCTCACCATTTGCGGGCAGAGACCTGACCTACGAGCAGTACGTC.

J is TRBJ1-1 and V is TRBV7-3; D is perhaps TRBD1 (6 bases). The CDR3 covers 13 residues. Germline V gene sequence: CDR1 SGHTA, CDR2 FQGTGA. V shed 5 bases and J shed 5 bases, with 12 bases lying between them. This CDR3 is CASSLTRGTEAFF. As DNA, the CDR3 is TGTGCCAGCAGCCTGACCAGGGGTACTGAAGCTTTCTTT.

This sequence joins TRBV19 and TRBJ1-2; 10 nucleotides agree with TRBD1. Germline CDR1 LNHDA, CDR2 SQIVND (reference sequence). The CDR3 is 12 amino acids. With V trimmed by 10 bases and J by 6 bases, 5 bases remained unmatched. The CDR3 loop is CATTGTGDGYTF. CDR3 nucleotides: TGTGCCACCACAGGGACAGGGGATGGCTACACCTTC.

The V and J genes are TRBV7-2 and TRBJ2-5; 11 bases are a match to TRBD2. J was trimmed by 4 bases and V by 0 bases; bases with no gene match: 1. Germline V gene lookup returns CDR1 SGHTA and CDR2 FQGNSA. CDR3 size: 15 residues. CDR3 in amino acids: CASSLAGLAGETQYF. CDR3 in DNA: TGTGCCAGCAGCTTAGCCGGACTAGCGGGAGAGACCCAGTACTTC.

CDR3 protein: CASSLRSQGFF. CDR3 in DNA: TGTGCCAGCAGCCTACGTAGCCAGGGGTTCTTC. V usage is TRBV7-8 and J usage is TRBJ2-1, with a possible D match to TRBD1 (5 bases). This CDR3 spans 11 amino acids. V lost 5 bases to trimming and J lost 15 bases, with 14 bases between them. Per the germline V gene, CDR1 is SGHVS and CDR2 is FQNEAQ.

This sequence joins TRBV28 and TRBJ2-3; no clear D. The CDR3 is 15 amino acids. Germline CDR1 MDHEN, CDR2 SYDVKM. V lost 8 bases and J 1 base, leaving 16 bases between the germline ends. The CDR3 loop is CASDLDGVGTDTQYF. The CDR3 DNA is TGTGCCAGCGACCTAGACGGAGTGGGCACAGATACGCAGTATTTT.

V is TRBV4-1 and J is TRBJ2-7; 7 positions match TRBD2. CDR1 is MGHRA and CDR2 is YSYEKL in the germline V gene. V was clipped by 4 bases and J by 4 bases; unmatched bases: 7. The CDR3 covers 14 residues. Here the CDR3 reads CASSRAGLLYEQYF. Written as DNA, the CDR3 is TGCGCCAGCAGCCGAGCGGGACTGCTATACGAGCAGTACTTC.

The chain recombines TRBV7-3 with TRBJ2-3; 9 nucleotides align to TRBD1. This CDR3 contains 14 residues. Trimming cost V 5 bases and J 1 base; bases outside gene matches: 1. CDR1 is SGHTA, CDR2 FQGTGA, per germline. The CDR3 DNA follows: TGTGCCAGCAGCAGGACAGGGGGCACAGATACGCAGTATTTT. Protein sequence: CASSRTGGTDTQYF.

The chain links TRBV6-6 to TRBJ1-1; 12 bases match TRBD1. Germline trimming cut 6 bases from V and 11 bases from J; bases unmatched to any gene: 10. This CDR3 has 14 residues. Per the germline V gene, CDR1 is MNHNY and CDR2 is SVGAGI (reference sequence). CDR3 coding DNA: TGTGCCAGCAGACGAGGGGACAGGGGGCGTCGGGCTTTCTTT. Protein sequence: CASRRGDRGRRAFF.

This chain uses TRBV27 with TRBJ2-2; the match to TRBD1 covers 9 bases. Germline V gives CDR1 MNHEY, CDR2 SMNVEV (reference sequence). The CDR3 length is 14 residues. V shed 5 bases and J 6 bases; nucleotides not matched to a gene: 4. CDR3 amino acids: CASSRDRVSGELFF. The CDR3 region has the DNA TGTGCCAGCAGTCGGGACAGGGTCTCCGGGGAGCTGTTTTTT.

The rearrangement uses TRBV6-1 and TRBJ2-7; 7 bases line up with TRBD1. Germline lookup yields CDR1 MNHNS and CDR2 SASEGT. V was pared by 6 bases and J by 1 base, with 0 bases of the junction left unmatched. The CDR3 extends over 12 amino acids. DNA of the CDR3: TGTGCCAGCAGGGACAGGTCCTACGAGCAGTACGTC. Its protein product is CASRDRSYEQYV.

CDR3 sequence: CASSLIDREANYGYTF. CDR3 DNA sequence: TGTGCCAGCAGCCTCATCGACAGGGAGGCTAACTATGGCTACACCTTC. The genes are TRBV2 and TRBJ1-2; 7 positions match TRBD1. The J segment lost 0 bases and the V segment lost 6 bases, leaving 10 bases of the junction unmatched. Germline CDR1 and CDR2: SNHLY and FYNNEI. The CDR3 loop spans 16 amino acids.

The chain carries TRBV6-6 and TRBJ2-1; D is possibly TRBD1 (6 bases). The CDR3 sequence is 16 residues long. With 5 bases removed from V and 0 bases from J, the gap between germline ends came to 14 bases. From germline, CDR1 is MNHNY and CDR2 SVGAGI (reference sequence). The CDR3, as DNA: TGTGCCAGCAGTCCCGTTACAGGGCGCTCCTACAATGAGCAGTTCTTC. It translates to CASSPVTGRSYNEQFF.

The chain uses TRBV7-3 and TRBJ2-6, with D possibly matching TRBD1 (6 bases). Germline CDR1 reads SGHTA; CDR2 reads FQGTGA. Trimming stripped 2 bases from V and 1 base from J, with 12 bases between. The CDR3 covers 17 residues. The CDR3 nucleotides read TGTGCCAGCAGCTTACACTCAACAGGGTCTGGGGCCAACGTCCTGACTTTC. It encodes CASSLHSTGSGANVLTF.

In the case of this clone: In the same sample, other DNA sequences code for this CDR3. The V and J genes are TRBV6-5 and TRBJ1-1, with a weak D call TRBD1 (6 bases). The CDR3 is 13 residues long. Trimming removed 4 bases from V and 4 bases from J, with 10 bases in between. The germline CDR1 and CDR2 sequences are MNHEY and SVGAGI. CDR3 sequence reads: CASSLQGPTEAFF. The CDR3 region has the DNA TGTGCCAGCAGTTTACAGGGACCCACTGAAGCTTTCTTT.

The chain carries TRBV7-2 and TRBJ2-7; 8 bases are a match to TRBD2. This CDR3 region has 16 residues. Germline CDR1 is SGHTA and CDR2 is FQGNSA. The junction had 10 bases not matched to a gene; V was cut back by 1 base and J by 5 bases. CDR3 coding DNA: TGTGCCAGCAGCTTAGGGCGGGGGGTACTAGGGCACGAGCAGTACTTC. It codes for CASSLGRGVLGHEQYF.

For the CDR3, the DNA is TGTGCCAGTAGTATATTTCGGGAGGCTGAAGCTTTCTTT. Amino acids: CASSIFREAEAFF. V is TRBV19 and J is TRBJ1-1; D remains unclear. Trimming stripped 2 bases from V and 6 bases from J, with 10 bases between. Germline V gene lookup returns CDR1 LNHDA and CDR2 SQIVND (reference sequence). The CDR3 runs 13 residues.

The CDR3 region has the DNA TGTGCCTGGAGTGTAGACAGCTACACCGGGGAGCTGTTTTTT. Its protein is CAWSVDSYTGELFF. The V gene is TRBV30, the J gene TRBJ2-2; D perhaps matches TRBD1 (5 bases). Trimming took off 0 bases at V and 3 bases at J, with 8 bases between the two ends. Germline V gene sequence: CDR1 GTSNPN, CDR2 SVGIG (reference sequence). The length of the CDR3 is 14 residues.

The V gene is TRBV11-2, the J gene TRBJ2-7, with 7 nucleotides matching TRBD1. The CDR3 is made up of 14 amino acids. Germline lookup yields CDR1 SGHAT and CDR2 FQNNGV. Germline trimming cut 3 bases from V and 2 bases from J; bases unmatched to any gene: 4. The CDR3 spells CASSLGDSPYEQYF. CDR3 in DNA: TGTGCCAGCAGCTTGGGGGACAGTCCCTACGAGCAGTACTTC.

The genes are TRBV9 and TRBJ1-1, with 9 bases aligning to TRBD1. The CDR3 has 14 amino acids. The germline V gene encodes CDR1 SGDLS and CDR2 YYNGEE. The junction had 5 bases not matched to a gene; V was cut back by 4 bases and J by 4 bases. CDR3 region: CASSPRTGATEAFF. Here the CDR3 DNA reads TGTGCCAGCAGCCCGAGGACAGGGGCCACTGAAGCTTTCTTT. The full variable domain, rest sourced from reference TRBV9 and TRBJ1-1, is DSGVTQTPKHLITATGQRVTLRCSPRSGDLSVYWYQQSLDQGLQFLIQYYNGEERAKGNILERFSAQQFPDLHSELNLSSLELGDSALYFCASSPRTGATEAFFGQGTRLTVV.

This clone was recorded only once. The chain couples TRBV11-3 to TRBJ2-2; 10 positions match TRBD1. The CDR3 totals 16 residues. The germline gives CDR1 SGHNT, CDR2 YENEEA. After removal of 5 bases from V and 0 bases from J, the junction contained 3 bases not matched to a gene. The CDR3, as DNA: TGTGCCAGCAGCGTGGGACAGGGGACGAACACCGGGGAGCTGTTTTTT. This sequence encodes CASSVGQGTNTGELFF. Complete variable domain (other parts from reference TRBV11-3 and TRBJ2-2): EAGVVQSPRYKIIEKKQPVAFWCNPISGHNTLYWYLQNLGQGPELLIRYENEEAVDDSQLPKDRFSAERLKGVDSTLKIQPAELGDSAVYLCASSVGQGTNTGELFFGEGSRLTVL.

This clone was seen a single time. This chain uses TRBV19 with TRBJ2-3, with 10 bases aligning to TRBD2. The ends lost 3 bases at V and 3 bases at J; junction bases unmatched: 3. This CDR3 contains 15 residues. Germline V gene sequence: CDR1 LNHDA, CDR2 SQIVND (reference sequence). The CDR3 DNA follows: TGTGCCAGTAGTATCCAAGCGGGAGGGACAGATACGCAGTATTTT. Its translation is CASSIQAGGTDTQYF.

The chain couples TRBV11-1 to TRBJ2-1, with 12 bases identical to TRBD2. V lost 5 bases and J lost 8; bases outside the gene matches: 7. Germline CDR1 is SGHAT and CDR2 is FQDESV (reference sequence). The CDR3 consists of 15 residues. The CDR3 is CASSTRTSGMDEQFF. The CDR3, as DNA: TGTGCCAGCAGCACACGGACTAGCGGGATGGATGAGCAGTTCTTC.

V usage is TRBV5-6 and J usage is TRBJ1-6; D unresolved. Germline loops: CDR1 SGHDT, CDR2 YYEEEE. V was trimmed by 3 bases and J by 9 bases, leaving 28 bases between them. The CDR3 is 19 amino acids. The CDR3 loop is CASSSLKARILTERSPLHF. The DNA for the CDR3 is TGTGCCAGCAGCTCGTTAAAAGCCCGCATTTTAACTGAGCGTTCACCCCTCCACTTT. Full variable domain (remainder filled in from reference TRBV5-6 and TRBJ1-6): DAGVTQSPTHLIKTRGQQVTLRCSPKSGHDTVSWYQQALGQGPQFIFQYYEEEERQRGNFPDRFSGHQFPNYSSELNVNALLLGDSALYLCASSSLKARILTERSPLHFGNGTRLTVT.

V is TRBV7-2 and J is TRBJ2-5, with 9 bases lining up with TRBD2. The germline CDR1 and CDR2 sequences are SGHTA and FQGNSA. V was pared by 3 bases and J by 5 bases, with 4 bases of the junction left unmatched. The CDR3 has 14 amino acids. CDR3 in amino acids: CASSLTSGGETQYF. CDR3 nucleotides: TGTGCCAGCAGCTTGACTAGCGGAGGGGAGACCCAGTACTTC.

This chain uses TRBV4-2 with TRBJ2-2; 9 nucleotides agree with TRBD2. Looked up from germline, CDR1 is LGHNA and CDR2 is YNFKEQ. The CDR3 totals 20 residues. V dropped 0 bases and J dropped 2; count of bases not matched to a gene: 13. CDR3: CASSQDVDVAGDINTGELFF. DNA for the CDR3: TGTGCCAGCAGCCAAGATGTTGACGTAGCGGGAGACATAAACACCGGGGAGCTGTTTTTT.

V gene TRBV7-9 combines with J gene TRBJ2-7; D might be TRBD1 (7 bases). Trimming removed 5 bases at V and 4 bases at J, with 15 bases between. Germline loops: CDR1 SEHNR, CDR2 FQNEAQ (reference sequence). The CDR3 is 14 residues long. CDR3 protein: CASSQGGGKYEQYV. As DNA, the CDR3 is TGTGCCAGCAGCCAGGGGGGCGGGAAGTACGAGCAGTACGTC.